This TCR beta chain emerged from a study of blood T cells in healthy people across ages. The germline V gene has CDR1 SNHLY and CDR2 FYNNEI. The CDR3 has 17 amino acids. Germline trimming cut 3 bases from V and 4 bases from J; bases unmatched to any gene: 7. Broader study findings: Naive T cell percentage strongly correlated with TCR beta diversity. With donor CMV status unknown, expanded clonotype changes were possibly confounded.

The use of a sample-barcoded 5' primer and a J-beta primer mix characterized a second PCR of roughly 7 to 12 cycles. TCRdb independently ran MiXCR on the 5' RACE reads; one entry per CDR3 protein. Of around 1,100,000 distinct CDR3 sequences in the sample, roughly two fifths were seen once. This clonotype came up a few times. Antigen unknown. This TCR derives from a man younger than 35 in good health. The rearrangement joins TRBV2 to TRBJ2-5; 14 positions agree with TRBD2. Sequenced material: blood. The CDR3: CASSDGLAGGSGETQYF. CDR3 nucleotides: TGTGCCAGCAGTGACGGACTAGCGGGGGGCTCCGGAGAGACCCAGTACTTC.